This TCR beta chain was observed in a study of Ad26.COV2.S vaccination and SARS-CoV-2 variants (dated by TCRdb to about 2021). Background on the whole study: Donors in the vaccine arm were drawn from COV1001, a multicentre, randomized, double-blind, placebo-controlled phase I-IIa trial testing Ad26.COV2.S in healthy adults. Dosing of Ad26.COV2.S was intramuscular, at either 5x10^10 or 1x10^11 viral particles, delivered as one shot or as two shots spaced 56 days apart. TCRbeta repertoire sequencing served as the tool for gauging how specific and how broad the SARS-CoV-2-reactive T cell receptors were following Ad26.COV2.S vaccination. A total of 32 samples were included in the TCR-sequenced set, comprising 19 Ad26.COV2.S vaccine recipients, 5 placebo recipients and 8 SARS-CoV-2 convalescent individuals. Participants in the trial were split at random into five groups of five each, receiving low-dose or high-dose Ad26.COV2.S once or twice, or else placebo on both occasions. Throughout the experiments and outcome assessment, investigators stayed blinded to trial group allocation.

The treatment or condition label of this sample denotes: approximately 18 received Ad26.COV2.S at low or high dose, single or two shots; about five received placebo; per-sample allocation not given. For vaccine and placebo recipients, the sequenced repertoires came from samples collected on day 63 after the first injection. Between 29 July and 7 August 2020, Cohort 1b enrolled around 25 adults aged 18-55 years at one site in Boston, USA. Ad26.COV2.S was a replication-incompetent adenovirus type 26 vector expressing a prefusion-stabilized SARS-CoV-2 spike protein from the original Wuhan strain. In the case of this clone: Its specific antigen is unknown. No qualities accompany the bases; no much larger clone lies one base away.

The immunoSEQ Assay was the method used to sequence TCRbeta CDR3 regions. After extraction, genomic DNA underwent amplification by bias-controlled multiplex PCR, followed by high-throughput sequencing. In the paper's pipeline: Collapsing and filtering of sequences were performed to quantify the absolute abundance of each unique TCRbeta CDR3 region. T cell fraction was estimated by normalization of TCRbeta template counts to usable DNA, with usable DNA being measured through amplification of reference genes present in all nucleated cells. Repertoire TCRs were annotated as SARS-CoV-2-specific by exact matching of V gene, CDR3 amino acid sequence and J gene to a known reactive TCR set. The reference SARS-CoV-2 TCR set was derived from MIRA and filtered for enrichment in COVID-19-positive ImmuneCODE repertoires, a step that removed public or cross-reactive TCRs. Drawing on the MIRA antigens, annotated TCRs were analysed further at the level of specific ORF or position within ORF. Breadth was defined as annotated unique rearrangements over total unique productive rearrangements; depth was the summed frequency of those rearrangements. Two-sided Wilcoxon rank-sum tests were applied when comparing TCR breadth between groups. This immuneACCESS table, as held by TCRdb, lists in-frame sequences with V and J called but not all clones. Of the missing ones, under half trace to an unresolved V gene in checked studies; the others have no known cause. D and trimming were read from the DNA, whereas the V and J calls and clone size are those reported in that table. Recorded for this sample are around 300,000 clones; about 90% of them occurred a single time. The ten largest clones capture 5% to 6.5% of the sample.

The research as a whole found: Vaccine and placebo recipients had comparable non-spike TCR breadth, which fits with the vaccine containing only spike. According to the authors, total T cell responses may have been underestimated by the TCR breadth and depth analyses. The study lacked the statistical power to compare responses across vaccine doses or regimens. Ad26.COV2.S recipients had higher spike-specific TCR breadth than placebo recipients (P = 0.0014). After vaccination, spike-specific CD8+ and CD4+ T cell responses were reported to show substantial breadth.

The germline V gene gives CDR1 as SQVTM and CDR2 as ANQGSEA. Including cysteine and phenylalanine, the CDR3 has 13 amino acids. The entry retains the CDR3 DNA only, 39 bases that are in frame from base 1. The trim is 6 bases for V and 1 base for J, with a gap of 12 bases between the germline ends. Rearrangement joined TRBV29-1 to TRBJ2-5; TRBD1 could be the D gene, as 5 bases match. The TCR was taken from a person between 18 and 65 years old who received the Ad26.COV2.S COVID-19 vaccine or a placebo. The sequencing used peripheral blood, collected in a trial of Ad26.COV2.S vaccine versus placebo. The CDR3: CSVHRTSQETQYF. The nucleotide sequence reads TGCAGCGTGCACCGGACATCCCAAGAGACCCAGTACTTC.